This T cell receptor beta chain was sequenced during a study of T cells after yellow fever vaccination. The overall study: Low-cell-number fractions underwent preparation using SMART-Seq v4 Ultra Low Input.

This clonotype was detected ten times or more. TCRdb redid the calling of the 5' RACE reads with MiXCR, one entry per CDR3 protein. The sample lists approximately 240,000 distinct CDR3 sequences; around 3.5% were seen once. CDR1 is SQVTM and CDR2 is ANQGSEA in the germline V gene. The CDR3 loop spans 14 amino acids. V dropped 4 bases and J dropped 7 bases, with 17 bases sitting between them. Sequenced here: PBMCs, sampled 15 days after the yellow fever booster vaccination. This rearrangement joins TRBV29-1 to TRBJ2-1; D not resolved. The sequence was collected from a man in his late teens or twenties who received the YFV17D yellow fever vaccine. The CDR3 DNA is TGCAGCGTTGCTGACTCTTCCACCGAGAATGAGCAGTTCTTC. It codes for CSVADSSTENEQFF.